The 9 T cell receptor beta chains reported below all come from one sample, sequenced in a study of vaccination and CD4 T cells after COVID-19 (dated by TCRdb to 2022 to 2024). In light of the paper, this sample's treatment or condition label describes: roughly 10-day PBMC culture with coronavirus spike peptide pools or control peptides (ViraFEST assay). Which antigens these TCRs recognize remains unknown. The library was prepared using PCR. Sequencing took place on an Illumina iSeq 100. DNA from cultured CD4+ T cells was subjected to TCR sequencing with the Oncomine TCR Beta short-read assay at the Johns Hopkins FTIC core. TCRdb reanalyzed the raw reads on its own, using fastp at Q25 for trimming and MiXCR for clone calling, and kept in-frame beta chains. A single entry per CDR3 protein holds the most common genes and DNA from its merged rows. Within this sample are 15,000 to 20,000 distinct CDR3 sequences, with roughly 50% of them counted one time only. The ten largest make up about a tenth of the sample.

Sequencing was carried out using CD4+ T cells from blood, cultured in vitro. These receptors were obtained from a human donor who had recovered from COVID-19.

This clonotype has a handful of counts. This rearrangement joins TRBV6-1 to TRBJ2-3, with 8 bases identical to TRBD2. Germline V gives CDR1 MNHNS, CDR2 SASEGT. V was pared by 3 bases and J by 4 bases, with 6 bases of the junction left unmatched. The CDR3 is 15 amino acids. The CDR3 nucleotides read TGTGCCAGCAGTGAGACCGGGACTAGGGCAGATACGCAGTATTTT. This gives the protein CASSETGTRADTQYF.

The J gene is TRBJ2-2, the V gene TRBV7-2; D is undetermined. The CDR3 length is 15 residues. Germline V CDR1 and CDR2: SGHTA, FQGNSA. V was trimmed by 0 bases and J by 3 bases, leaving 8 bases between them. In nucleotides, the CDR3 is TGTGCCAGCAGCTTAGCGCCACAAGACACCGGGGAGCTGTTTTTT. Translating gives CASSLAPQDTGELFF. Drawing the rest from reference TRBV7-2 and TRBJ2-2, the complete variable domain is GAGVSQSPSNKVTEKGKDVELRCDPISGHTALYWYRQSLGQGLEFLIYFQGNSAPDKSGLPSDRFSAERTGGSVSTLTIQRTQQEDSAVYLCASSLAPQDTGELFFGEGSRLTVL.

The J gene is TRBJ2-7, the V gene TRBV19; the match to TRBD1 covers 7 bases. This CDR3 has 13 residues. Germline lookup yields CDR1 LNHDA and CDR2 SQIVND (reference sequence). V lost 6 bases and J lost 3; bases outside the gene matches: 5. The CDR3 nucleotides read TGTGCCAGTAGGGACAGGCCCCACTACGAGCAGTACTTC. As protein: CASRDRPHYEQYF. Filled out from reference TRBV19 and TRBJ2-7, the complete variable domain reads DGGITQSPKYLFRKEGQNVTLSCEQNLNHDAMYWYRQDPGQGLRLIYYSQIVNDFQKGDIAEGYSVSREKKESFPLTVTSAQKNPTAFYLCASRDRPHYEQYFGPGTRLTVT.

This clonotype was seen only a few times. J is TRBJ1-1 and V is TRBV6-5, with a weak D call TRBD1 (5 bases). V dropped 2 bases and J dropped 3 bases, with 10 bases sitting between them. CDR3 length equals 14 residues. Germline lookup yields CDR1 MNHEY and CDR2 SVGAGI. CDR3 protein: CASSYRVGDTEAFF. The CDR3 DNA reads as TGTGCCAGCAGTTACAGGGTGGGGGACACTGAAGCTTTCTTT.

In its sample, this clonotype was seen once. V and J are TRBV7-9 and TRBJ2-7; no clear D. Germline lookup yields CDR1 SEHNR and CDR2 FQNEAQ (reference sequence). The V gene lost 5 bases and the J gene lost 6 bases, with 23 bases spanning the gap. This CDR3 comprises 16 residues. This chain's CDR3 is CASSPGQSGPPGEQYF. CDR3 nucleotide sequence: TGTGCCAGCAGCCCCGGCCAGAGTGGTCCTCCGGGCGAGCAGTACTTC.

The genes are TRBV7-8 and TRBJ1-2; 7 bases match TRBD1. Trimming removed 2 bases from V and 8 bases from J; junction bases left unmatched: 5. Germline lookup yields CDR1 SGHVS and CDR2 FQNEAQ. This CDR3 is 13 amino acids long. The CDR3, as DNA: TGTGCCAGCAGCTTATACAGGGGCACGGGCTACACCTTC. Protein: CASSLYRGTGYTF. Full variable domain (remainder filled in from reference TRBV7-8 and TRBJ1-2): GAGVSQSPRYKVAKRGQDVALRCDPISGHVSLFWYQQALGQGPEFLTYFQNEAQLDKSGLPSDRFFAERPEGSVSTLKIQRTQQEDSAVYLCASSLYRGTGYTFGSGTRLTVV.

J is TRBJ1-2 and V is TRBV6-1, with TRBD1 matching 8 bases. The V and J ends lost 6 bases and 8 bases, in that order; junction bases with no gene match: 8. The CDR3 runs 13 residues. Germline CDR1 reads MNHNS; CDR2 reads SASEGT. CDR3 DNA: TGTGCCAGCAGACCACAGGGGGGATACGGCTACACCTTC. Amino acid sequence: CASRPQGGYGYTF.

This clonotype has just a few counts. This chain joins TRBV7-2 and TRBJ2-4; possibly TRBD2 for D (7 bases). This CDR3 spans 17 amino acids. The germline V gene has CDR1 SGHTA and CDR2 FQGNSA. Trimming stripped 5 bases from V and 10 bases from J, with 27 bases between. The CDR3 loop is CASSRGLGGRPPRIQYF. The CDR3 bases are TGTGCCAGCAGCCGGGGGCTGGGGGGGCGTCCCCCTCGGATTCAGTACTTC.

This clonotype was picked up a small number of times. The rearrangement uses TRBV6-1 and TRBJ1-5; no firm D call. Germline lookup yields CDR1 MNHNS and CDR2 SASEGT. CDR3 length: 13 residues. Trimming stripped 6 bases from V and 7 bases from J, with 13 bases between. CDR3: CASRGAYGQPQHF. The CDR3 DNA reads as TGTGCCAGCAGGGGCGCCTACGGACAGCCCCAGCATTTT.